The subject of this entry is one TCR beta chain. The data stem from a study of PD-L1 blockade in urothelial cancer. Study summary: At 6 weeks and at 3 weeks (second dose) after treatment start, blood was analyzed.

TCRdb keeps only in-frame clones here, not all; method: immunoSEQ multiplex PCR. In the table there are about 38,000 clones, 82% of which are singletons. The CDR3 is 14 amino acids. Germline CDR1 LNHDA, CDR2 SQIVND (reference sequence). Trimming cost V 4 bases and J 1 base; bases outside gene matches: 2. The sequence derives from a man aged 55 to 70 with urothelial cancer. This chain connects TRBV19 to TRBJ1-2; the match to TRBD1 covers 8 bases. The specimen was PBMCs, collected around atezolizumab (anti-PD-L1) treatment. CDR3 in amino acids: CASSKTGDNYGYTF. CDR3 bases: TGTGCCAGTAGTAAGACAGGGGATAACTATGGCTACACCTTC.